Given below is one T cell receptor beta chain in context. Antigen specificity is unknown. This specimen belongs to a study of cytomegalovirus exposure and HLA in healthy donors. General observations from the study: HLA-A and HLA-B allele assignments for most subjects were reportedly predicted accurately using TCR beta sequences. A later analysis linked a missense variant in DCLRE1C to the trimming of TCR beta V and J genes. The study designated over 150 TCR beta chains cytomegalovirus-associated. Common viral pathogens seemed to be connected with several of the most significant clusters, according to a later analysis.

The PCR had 60 Vbeta and 13 Jbeta primers. The protocol was immunoSEQ multiplex PCR, while the TCRdb copy is restricted to in-frame clones and leaves out a portion. The profile shows about 130,000 clones, roughly four fifths of them singletons. The CDR3 loop spans 16 amino acids. CDR1 is WNHNN and CDR2 is SYGVQD in the germline V gene (reference sequence). V was shortened by 9 bases and J by 4 bases, with 19 bases between the two germline ends. Sequencing was carried out using PBMCs. The clonotype was recovered from a man between 50 and 59 years old in good health and CMV-seronegative. The chain recombines TRBV10-1 with TRBJ1-6; D gene ambiguous. CDR3 DNA: TGCGCCAGACCCCCCACGTCCCCCGGGTATAATTCACCCCTCCACTTT. It encodes CARPPTSPGYNSPLHF.